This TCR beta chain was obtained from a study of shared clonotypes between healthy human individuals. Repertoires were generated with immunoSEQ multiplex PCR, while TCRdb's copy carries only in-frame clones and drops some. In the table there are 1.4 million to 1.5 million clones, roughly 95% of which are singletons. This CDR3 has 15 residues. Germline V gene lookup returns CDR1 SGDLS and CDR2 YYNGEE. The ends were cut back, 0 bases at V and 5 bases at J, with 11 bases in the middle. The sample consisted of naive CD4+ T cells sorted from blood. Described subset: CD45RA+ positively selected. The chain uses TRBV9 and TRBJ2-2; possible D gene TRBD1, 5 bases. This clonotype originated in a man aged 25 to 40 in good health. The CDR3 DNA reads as TGTGCCAGCAGCGTAGTGGCAGGGCAAACCGGGGAGCTGTTTTTT. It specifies CASSVVAGQTGELFF.